A selection of T cell receptor beta chains follows, all from one sample in a study of beta chain features in type 1 diabetes. Libraries were prepared by immunoSEQ multiplex PCR; TCRdb keeps only in-frame clonotypes and omits some of them. Of over 150,000 clones detected, 6.5% to 8.5% appear once; the ten largest clones hold around 0.5%. What was sequenced was central memory CD4+ T cells from blood. These receptors originate from a woman younger than 30 with type 1 diabetes. CDR3s leave out the opening cysteine and the closing phenylalanine or tryptophan. Fields, in order: V gene, D gene, J gene, CDR3 protein. The D gene is left open where the match is weak.

>TRBV7-3|TRBD1|TRBJ2-1
ASSLMGQGSPDEQF
>TRBV10-3|TRBD1|TRBJ2-2
AISWAGTGNTGELF
>TRBV2|TRBD2|TRBJ2-7
ASSPSVAGYSYEQY
>TRBV18|.|TRBJ1-1
ASSGLTAEAF
>TRBV14|TRBD2|TRBJ2-1
ASSQELGLAGVVEQF
>TRBV5-1|TRBD1|TRBJ2-7
ASSSPGQDYEQY
>TRBV5-1|TRBD1|TRBJ1-1
ASSRTGGTEAF
>TRBV7-2|TRBD2|TRBJ2-3
ASRPAGLAGADTQY
>TRBV5-4|.|TRBJ1-2
ASSPRQGGYT
>TRBV4-3|.|TRBJ1-5
ASSQGRQINQPQH
>TRBV18|TRBD2|TRBJ2-5
ASSPGSGGQETQY
>TRBV7-2|.|TRBJ2-1
ASRDRGSSYNEQF
>TRBV18|TRBD1|TRBJ1-2
ASSPDGTAAYGYT
>TRBV29-1|.|TRBJ2-5
SARSRETQY
>TRBV5-1|.|TRBJ1-1
ASSLESNTEAF
>TRBV11-2|TRBD2|TRBJ2-1
ASSFTSGKGNEQF
>TRBV7-2|TRBD2|TRBJ2-5
ASSRRQSGLSGETQY